Listed below are T cell receptor beta chains from one sample, sequenced in a study of cytomegalovirus exposure and HLA in healthy donors. The data were produced by immunoSEQ multiplex PCR, yet TCRdb's version contains in-frame clones alone and is incomplete. The sample has nearly 110,000 clones, approximately 90% seen once. Specimen: PBMCs. The receptors shown here come from a woman aged 18-35 years in good health and CMV-seropositive. Both conserved end residues are part of each CDR3.

v_gene,j_gene,CDR3aa
TRBV6-5,TRBJ1-2,CASSPRDRDYGYTF
TRBV19,TRBJ2-1,CASTSGEYNEQFF
TRBV27,TRBJ2-3,CASSFLDREGVRTDTQYF
TRBV5-4,TRBJ2-4,CASSLGGLNSKNIQYF
TRBV14,TRBJ1-6,CASSGPGQGPWSSPLHF
TRBV7-2,TRBJ1-2,CASSPYGVPGGYTF
TRBV2,TRBJ1-4,CASRGGQGGREKLFF
TRBV5-1,TRBJ2-3,CASSLGLSGGLNTDTQYF
TRBV18,TRBJ2-5,CASSRRGETQYF
TRBV18,TRBJ2-5,CASSPSSGEAQETQYF
TRBV9,TRBJ1-2,CASSAMGQGVYGYTF
TRBV6-1,TRBJ1-4,CASSERLGGLATNEKLFF
TRBV19,TRBJ2-1,CASDAGASYNEQFF
TRBV5-1,TRBJ2-5,CASSLAFLAGDPRETQYF
TRBV6-5,TRBJ2-2,CASSYGWGGGELFF
TRBV11-2,TRBJ2-5,CASSPGQGRETQYF
TRBV9,TRBJ1-3,CASSTLLGQGALSGNTIYF
TRBV11-2,TRBJ1-4,CASSLGAGVVEKLFF
TRBV19,TRBJ2-5,CASSTGGGETQYF
TRBV27,TRBJ2-3,CASSLSGGGAPMDTQYF
TRBV10-2,TRBJ2-2,CASSKTSGVRTPIGELFF
TRBV28,TRBJ1-3,CASRSGVSLTRSGNTIYF
TRBV6-1,TRBJ2-7,CASSERGRPYEQYF
TRBV6-1,TRBJ1-4,CATGRGYTNEKLFF
TRBV19,TRBJ2-7,CASSMGTSGYEQYF
TRBV7-2,TRBJ2-3,CASSSGLAGGPYTQYF
TRBV27,TRBJ2-7,CASSTSGGPWPYEQYF
TRBV14,TRBJ2-5,CASSPSGLETQYF
TRBV29-1,TRBJ2-1,CSVEGRSDEQFF
TRBV4-1,TRBJ2-5,CASSLLRTQQETQYF
TRBV9,TRBJ2-3,CASSVVGGTDTQYF
TRBV19,TRBJ1-2,CASSAWIEDREANYGYTF
TRBV27,TRBJ2-2,CASSNTGAGELFF
TRBV18,TRBJ2-2,CASSPYDSLDTGELFF
TRBV7-9,TRBJ2-2,CASSAQGQILPGELFF
TRBV11-2,TRBJ2-7,CASSFPAHRRGGLKQYF
TRBV27,TRBJ2-1,CASRFTESSYNEQFF
TRBV9,TRBJ1-6,CASSVDAGNSPLHF
TRBV5-1,TRBJ2-6,CASSLDGSPSGANVLTF
TRBV28,TRBJ1-4,CASSSPGQGNEKLFF
TRBV28,TRBJ1-2,CASISWTGGNYGYTF
TRBV4-3,TRBJ2-5,CASSQDFGTGGETQYF
TRBV28,TRBJ1-2,CASSREAYGYTF
TRBV15,TRBJ2-4,CATSRNRGVNKNIQYF
TRBV27,TRBJ1-1,CASSFSGGVNTEAFF
TRBV10-1,TRBJ2-7,CASSVGVAYEQYF
TRBV20-1,TRBJ1-2,CSATGGDGYTF
TRBV11-2,TRBJ2-7,CASSLGVQGAREQYF
TRBV5-5,TRBJ1-5,CASSSGQGQSQPQHF
TRBV2,TRBJ1-5,CASSEVSDNQPQHF
TRBV4-1,TRBJ1-2,CASSLPEDRIANGYTF
TRBV4-3,TRBJ2-4,CASSQDAVAKNIQYF
TRBV7-8,TRBJ2-3,CASSLVEGFTDTQYF